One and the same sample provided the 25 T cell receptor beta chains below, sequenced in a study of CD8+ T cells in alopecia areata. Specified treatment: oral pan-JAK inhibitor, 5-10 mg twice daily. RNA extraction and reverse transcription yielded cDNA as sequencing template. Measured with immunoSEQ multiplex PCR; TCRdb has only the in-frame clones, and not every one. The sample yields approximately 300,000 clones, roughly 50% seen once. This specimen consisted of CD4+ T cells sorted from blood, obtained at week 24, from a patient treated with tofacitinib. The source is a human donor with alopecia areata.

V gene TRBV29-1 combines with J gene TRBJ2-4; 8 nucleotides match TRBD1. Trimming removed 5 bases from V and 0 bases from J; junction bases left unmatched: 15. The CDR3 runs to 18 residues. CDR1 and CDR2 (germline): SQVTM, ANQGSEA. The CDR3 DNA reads TGCAGCGTTCGTGCCCCGGACAGGGACTCCCGAGCCAAAAACATTCAGTACTTC. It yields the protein CSVRAPDRDSRAKNIQYF.

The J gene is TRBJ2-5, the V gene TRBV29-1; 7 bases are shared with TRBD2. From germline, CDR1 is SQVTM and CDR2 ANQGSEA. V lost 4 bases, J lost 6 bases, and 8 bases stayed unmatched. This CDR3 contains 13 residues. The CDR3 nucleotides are TGCAGCGTTGCGGAGGGGAGGGGTCAGACCCAGTACTTC. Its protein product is CSVAEGRGQTQYF. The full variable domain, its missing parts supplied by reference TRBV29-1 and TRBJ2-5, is SAVISQKPSRDICQRGTSLTIQCQVDSQVTMMFWYRQQPGQSLTLIATANQGSEATYESGFVIDKFPISRPNLTFSTLTVSNMSPEDSSIYLCSVAEGRGQTQYFGPGTRLLVL.

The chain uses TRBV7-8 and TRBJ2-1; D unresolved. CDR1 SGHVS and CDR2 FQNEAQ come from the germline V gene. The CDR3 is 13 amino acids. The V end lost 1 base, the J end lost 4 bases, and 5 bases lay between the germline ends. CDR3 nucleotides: TGTGCCAGCAGCTTAGAGGCATACAATGAGCAGTTCTTC. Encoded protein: CASSLEAYNEQFF.

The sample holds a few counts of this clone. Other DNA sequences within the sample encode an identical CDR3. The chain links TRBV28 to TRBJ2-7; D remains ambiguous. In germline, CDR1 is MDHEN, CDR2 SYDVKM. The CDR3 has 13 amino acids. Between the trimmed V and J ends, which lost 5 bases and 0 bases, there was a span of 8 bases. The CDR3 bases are TGTGCCAGCAGTCCCCCAGGCTCCTACGAGCAGTACTTC. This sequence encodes CASSPPGSYEQYF.

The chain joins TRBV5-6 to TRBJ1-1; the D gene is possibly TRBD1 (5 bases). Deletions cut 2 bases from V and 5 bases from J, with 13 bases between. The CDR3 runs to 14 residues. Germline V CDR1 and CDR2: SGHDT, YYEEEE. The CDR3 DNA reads TGTGCCAGCAGCTTCGGGGCTGAGGGGACTGAAGCTTTCTTT. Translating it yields CASSFGAEGTEAFF.

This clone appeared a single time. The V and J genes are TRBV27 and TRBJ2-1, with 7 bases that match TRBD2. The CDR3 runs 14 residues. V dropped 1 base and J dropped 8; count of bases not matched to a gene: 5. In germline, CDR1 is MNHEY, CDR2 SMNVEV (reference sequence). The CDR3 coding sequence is TGTGCCAGCAGTTTATTGGGGAGGGTCCATGAGCAGTTCTTC. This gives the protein CASSLLGRVHEQFF.

The CDR3 sequence: CASSIYGAPQETQYF. CDR3 sequence (DNA): TGTGCCAGTAGTATCTACGGGGCGCCCCAAGAGACCCAGTACTTC. This chain connects TRBV19 to TRBJ2-5; TRBD1 or TRBD2 may be the D gene (5 bases each). Germline V gives CDR1 LNHDA, CDR2 SQIVND (reference sequence). Between the trimmed V and J ends, which lost 3 bases and 1 base, there was a span of 12 bases. The CDR3 has 15 residues.

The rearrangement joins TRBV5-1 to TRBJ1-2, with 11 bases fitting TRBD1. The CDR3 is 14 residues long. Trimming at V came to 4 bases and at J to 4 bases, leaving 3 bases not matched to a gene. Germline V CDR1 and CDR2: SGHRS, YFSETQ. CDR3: CASSGQGATYGYTF. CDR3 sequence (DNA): TGCGCCAGCAGCGGACAGGGGGCGACCTATGGCTACACCTTC. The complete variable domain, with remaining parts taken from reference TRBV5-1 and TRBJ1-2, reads KAGVTQTPRYLIKTRGQQVTLSCSPISGHRSVSWYQQTPGQGLQFLFEYFSETQRNKGNFPGRFSGRQFSNSRSEMNVSTLELGDSALYLCASSGQGATYGYTFGSGTRLTVV.

The CDR3 DNA sequence: TGCGCCAGCAGCCTCAGGGGTCCTCATCTCTACGAGCAGTACTTC. Protein: CASSLRGPHLYEQYF. V gene TRBV5-1 combines with J gene TRBJ2-7, with D possibly TRBD1 on 6 matching bases. Trimming removed 4 bases at V and 3 bases at J, with 17 bases between. In germline, CDR1 is SGHRS, CDR2 YFSETQ. The CDR3 is made up of 15 amino acids.

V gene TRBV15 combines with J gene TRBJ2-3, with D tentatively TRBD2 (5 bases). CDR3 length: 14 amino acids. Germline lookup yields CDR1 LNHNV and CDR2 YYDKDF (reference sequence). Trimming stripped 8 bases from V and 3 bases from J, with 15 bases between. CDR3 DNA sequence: TGTGCCACCTGCCGGGGTCTGGGGACAGATACGCAGTATTTT. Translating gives CATCRGLGTDTQYF.

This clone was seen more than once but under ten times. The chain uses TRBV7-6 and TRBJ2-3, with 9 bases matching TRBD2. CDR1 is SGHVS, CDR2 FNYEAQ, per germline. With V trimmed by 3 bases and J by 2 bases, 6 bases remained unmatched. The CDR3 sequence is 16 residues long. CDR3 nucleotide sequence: TGTGCCAGCAGCTTGGTTTTAGCGGGGGCCACAGATACGCAGTATTTT. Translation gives CASSLVLAGATDTQYF.

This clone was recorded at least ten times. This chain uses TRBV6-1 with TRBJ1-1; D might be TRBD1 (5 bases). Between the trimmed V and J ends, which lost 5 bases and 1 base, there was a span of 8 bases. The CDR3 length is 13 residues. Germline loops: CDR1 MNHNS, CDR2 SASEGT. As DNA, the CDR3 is TGTGCCAGCAGTATAGGACAGAACACTGAAGCTTTCTTT. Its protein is CASSIGQNTEAFF.

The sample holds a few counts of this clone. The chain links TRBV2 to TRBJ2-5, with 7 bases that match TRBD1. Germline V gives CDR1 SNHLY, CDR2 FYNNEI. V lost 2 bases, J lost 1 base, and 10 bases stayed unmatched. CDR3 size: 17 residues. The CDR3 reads CASSENAGTASQETQYF. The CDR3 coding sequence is TGTGCCAGCAGTGAAAACGCCGGGACAGCTAGCCAAGAGACCCAGTACTTC. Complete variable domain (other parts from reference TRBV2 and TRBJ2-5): EPEVTQTPSHQVTQMGQEVILRCVPISNHLYFYWYRQILGQKVEFLVSFYNNEISEKSEIFDDQFSVERPDGSNFTLKIRSTKLEDSAMYFCASSENAGTASQETQYFGPGTRLLVL.

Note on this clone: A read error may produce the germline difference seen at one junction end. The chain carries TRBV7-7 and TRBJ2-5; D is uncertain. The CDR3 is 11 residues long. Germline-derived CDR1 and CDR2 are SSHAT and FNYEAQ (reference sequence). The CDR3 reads CASSAQETQYF. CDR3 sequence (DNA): TGTGCTAGCAGCGCACAAGAGACCCAGTACTTC.

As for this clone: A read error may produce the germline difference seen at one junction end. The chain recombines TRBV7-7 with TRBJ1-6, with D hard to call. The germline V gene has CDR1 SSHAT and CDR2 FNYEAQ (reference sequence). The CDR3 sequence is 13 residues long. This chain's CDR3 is CASSLAEGSPLHF. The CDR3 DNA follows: TGTGCTAGCAGCTTAGCAGAAGGTTCACCCCTCCACTTT. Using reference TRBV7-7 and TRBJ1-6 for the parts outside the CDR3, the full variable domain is GAGVSQSPRYKVTKRGQDVTLRCDPISSHATLYWYQQALGQGPEFLTYFNYEAQPDKSGLPSDRFSAERPEGSISTLTIQRTEQRDSAMYRCASSLAEGSPLHFGNGTRLTVT.

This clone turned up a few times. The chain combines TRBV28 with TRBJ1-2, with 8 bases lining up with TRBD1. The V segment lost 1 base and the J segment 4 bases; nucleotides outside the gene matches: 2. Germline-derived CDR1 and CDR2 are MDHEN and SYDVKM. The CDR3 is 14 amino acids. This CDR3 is CASSLSQGAYGYTF. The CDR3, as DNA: TGTGCCAGCAGTTTATCCCAGGGGGCCTATGGCTACACCTTC.

The CDR3 DNA is TGCAGCGTGAAAAGTCCGGGACAGCTATCCTACGAGCAGTACTTC. Amino acid sequence: CSVKSPGQLSYEQYF. J is TRBJ2-7 and V is TRBV29-1, with 7 positions matching TRBD1. The junction had 12 bases not matched to a gene; V was cut back by 6 bases and J by 1 base. CDR1 SQVTM and CDR2 ANQGSEA come from the germline V gene. The length of the CDR3 is 15 residues.

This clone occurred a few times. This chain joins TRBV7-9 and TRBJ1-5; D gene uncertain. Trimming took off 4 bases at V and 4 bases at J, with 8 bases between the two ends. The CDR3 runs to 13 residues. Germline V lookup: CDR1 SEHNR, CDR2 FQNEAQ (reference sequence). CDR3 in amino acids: CASSSERNQPQHF. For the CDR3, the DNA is TGTGCCAGCAGCTCTGAGAGAAATCAGCCCCAGCATTTT.

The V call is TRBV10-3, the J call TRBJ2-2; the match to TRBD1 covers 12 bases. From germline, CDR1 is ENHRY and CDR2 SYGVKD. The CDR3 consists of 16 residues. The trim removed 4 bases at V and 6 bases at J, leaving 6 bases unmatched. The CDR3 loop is CAISAHGDRGPGELFF. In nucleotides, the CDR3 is TGTGCCATCAGTGCCCATGGGGACAGGGGGCCCGGGGAGCTGTTTTTT.

DNA of the CDR3: TGCGCCAGCAGCCAAGCGGGGGTTAACTATGGCTACACCTTC. Translated, it gives CASSQAGVNYGYTF. This chain links TRBV4-1 with TRBJ1-2; tentative D call: TRBD1 (5 bases). Trimming removed 1 base at V and 1 base at J, with 7 bases between. CDR1 is MGHRA, CDR2 YSYEKL, per germline. The CDR3 runs to 14 residues.

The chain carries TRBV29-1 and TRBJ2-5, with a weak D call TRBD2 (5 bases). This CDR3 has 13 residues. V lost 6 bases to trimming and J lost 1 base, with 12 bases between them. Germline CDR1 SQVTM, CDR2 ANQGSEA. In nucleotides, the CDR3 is TGCAGCGTGGCAACTAGACCCCAAGAGACCCAGTACTTC. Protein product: CSVATRPQETQYF.

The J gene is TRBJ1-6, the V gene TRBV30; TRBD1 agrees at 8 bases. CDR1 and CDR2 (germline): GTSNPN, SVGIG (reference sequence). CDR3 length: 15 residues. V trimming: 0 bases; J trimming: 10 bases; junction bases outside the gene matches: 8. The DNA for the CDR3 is TGTGCCTGGAGTGTACGCAGGGGGCGAGGATCACCCCTCCACTTT. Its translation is CAWSVRRGRGSPLHF.

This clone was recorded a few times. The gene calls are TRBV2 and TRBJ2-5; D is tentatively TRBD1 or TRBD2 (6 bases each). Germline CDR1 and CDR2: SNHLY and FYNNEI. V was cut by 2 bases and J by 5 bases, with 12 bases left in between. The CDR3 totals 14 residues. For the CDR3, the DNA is TGTGCCAGCAGTGAATCCCGGGGGCGGGAGACCCAGTACTTC. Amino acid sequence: CASSESRGRETQYF. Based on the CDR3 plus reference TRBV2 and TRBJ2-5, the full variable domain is EPEVTQTPSHQVTQMGQEVILRCVPISNHLYFYWYRQILGQKVEFLVSFYNNEISEKSEIFDDQFSVERPDGSNFTLKIRSTKLEDSAMYFCASSESRGRETQYFGPGTRLLVL.

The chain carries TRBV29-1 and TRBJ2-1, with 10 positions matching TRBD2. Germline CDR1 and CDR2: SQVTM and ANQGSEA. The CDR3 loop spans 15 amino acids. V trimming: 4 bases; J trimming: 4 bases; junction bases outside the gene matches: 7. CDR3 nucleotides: TGCAGCGTTGGTTCCCTAGCGGGGGCTTACAATGAGCAGTTCTTC. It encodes CSVGSLAGAYNEQFF.

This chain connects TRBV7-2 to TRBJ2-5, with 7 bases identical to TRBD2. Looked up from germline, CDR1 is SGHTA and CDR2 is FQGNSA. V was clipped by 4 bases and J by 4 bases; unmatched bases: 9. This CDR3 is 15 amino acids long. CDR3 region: CASSSTSGAGETQYF. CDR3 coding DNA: TGTGCCAGCAGCTCCACAAGCGGGGCGGGAGAGACCCAGTACTTC.